The 30 T cell receptor beta chains listed next were all sequenced from one sample in a study of T cells in tuberculosis. Some clones are missing from TCRdb's copy, which holds only in-frame ones; the method was immunoSEQ multiplex PCR. The sample includes some 49,000 clones, about 95% seen only once; the top ten take 1.4% to 1.5%. Time point: new active TB diagnosis, blood taken before or within 7 days of starting treatment. This material consisted of PBMCs, taken at tuberculosis diagnosis. These receptors came from an adult with tuberculosis.

In this sample, this clone turned up a few times. This chain joins TRBV21-1 and TRBJ2-7; whether TRBD1, the table's D call, matches the DNA was not checked. TRBV21-1 is noted as a pseudogene. The CDR3 has 15 amino acids. As DNA, the CDR3 is TGTGCCAGCAGCCGCCGGACAGGGGACTCCTACGAGCAGTACTTC. Translating it yields CASSRRTGDSYEQYF.

The chain carries TRBV2 and TRBJ1-2, with 8 bases identical to TRBD1. Per germline, CDR1 SNHLY and CDR2 FYNNEI. The V segment lost 4 bases and the J segment 4 bases; nucleotides outside the gene matches: 11. The length of the CDR3 is 16 residues. This chain's CDR3 is CASSVLGTGHGYGYTF. CDR3 in DNA: TGTGCCAGCAGTGTCCTCGGGACAGGACATGGCTATGGCTACACCTTC.

The table lists this clone with a count of one. The rearrangement links TRBV30 to TRBJ1-2; D gene ambiguous. This CDR3 spans 11 amino acids. In germline, CDR1 is GTSNPN, CDR2 SVGIG (reference sequence). The germline V and J ends were trimmed by 1 base and 5 bases, with 5 bases remaining between them. In DNA, the CDR3 is TGTGCCTGGAGTGATTCGTATGGCTACACCTTC. Protein product: CAWSDSYGYTF.

The chain uses TRBV30 and TRBJ1-5; D gene ambiguous. The CDR3 runs to 13 residues. The germline V and J ends were trimmed by 8 bases and 4 bases, with 15 bases remaining between them. CDR1 is GTSNPN, CDR2 SVGIG, per germline (reference sequence). CDR3 DNA sequence: TGTGCCGTCGGCGAAGGGAGAAATCAGCCCCAGCATTTT. Translating gives CAVGEGRNQPQHF.

The rearrangement uses TRBV4-3 and TRBJ2-3, with 9 bases lining up with TRBD2. The CDR3 is 16 amino acids. J lost 6 bases, V lost 0 bases, and 7 bases had no gene match. Germline CDR1 LGHNA, CDR2 YSLEER. The CDR3 reads CASSQDGVAGVDTQYF. The CDR3 DNA is TGCGCCAGCAGCCAAGACGGGGTAGCGGGAGTTGATACGCAGTATTTT.

V usage is TRBV27 and J usage is TRBJ2-1; 11 bases are shared with TRBD2. This CDR3 spans 15 amino acids. Germline CDR1 MNHEY, CDR2 SMNVEV (reference sequence). V lost 1 base, J lost 9 bases, and 5 bases stayed unmatched. The CDR3 DNA reads TGTGCCAGCAGTTTATGGGTAGCGGGAGGGGGTGAGCAGTTCTTC. It translates to CASSLWVAGGGEQFF.

This chain uses TRBV15 with TRBJ2-5; 8 bases fit TRBD1. This CDR3 has 15 residues. Germline assignment: CDR1 LNHNV and CDR2 YYDKDF (reference sequence). V gave up 2 bases and J gave up 1 base; unmatched junction bases: 3. The CDR3, as DNA: TGTGCCACCAGCAGATCCGGGACAGGCCAAGAGACCCAGTACTTC. It specifies CATSRSGTGQETQYF.

The chain links TRBV7-8 to TRBJ1-3; maybe TRBD1 (6 bases). The CDR3 loop spans 16 amino acids. The V end was cut by 5 bases, the J end by 0 bases, with 14 bases between. CDR1 is SGHVS, CDR2 FQNEAQ, per germline. CDR3: CASSLQAQGSGNTIYF. The CDR3 DNA sequence: TGTGCCAGCAGCCTCCAAGCACAGGGCTCTGGAAACACCATATATTTT.

The rearrangement joins TRBV9 to TRBJ2-1; 7 bases fit TRBD2. This CDR3 contains 17 residues. CDR1 is SGDLS and CDR2 is YYNGEE in the germline V gene. Trimming took 4 bases from V and 0 from J; bases not matched to a gene: 10. The CDR3 nucleotides read TGTGCCAGCAGCCCGAGACTAGCCCAGAGCTCCTACAATGAGCAGTTCTTC. Amino acid sequence: CASSPRLAQSSYNEQFF.

The genes are TRBV11-2 and TRBJ1-2, with 8 positions matching TRBD1. V shed 5 bases and J 4 bases; nucleotides not matched to a gene: 3. This CDR3 has 13 residues. Germline V gene lookup returns CDR1 SGHAT and CDR2 FQNNGV. In nucleotides, the CDR3 is TGTGCCAGCAGCCCCGACAGGGGCTATGGCTACACCTTC. Translation gives CASSPDRGYGYTF.

The gene calls are TRBV27 and TRBJ2-5, with D perhaps matching TRBD1 (6 bases). Germline V CDR1 and CDR2: MNHEY, SMNVEV (reference sequence). V was pared by 3 bases and J by 7 bases, with 21 bases between. The CDR3 contains 16 residues. In nucleotides, the CDR3 is TGTGCCAGCAGTTTCCCTGACAGGTCTGGGGGCTGGACCCAGTACTTC. Translated: CASSFPDRSGGWTQYF.

The rearrangement uses TRBV9 and TRBJ2-5; 11 bases fit TRBD2. The CDR3 has 16 residues. Trimming removed 3 bases from V and 3 bases from J; junction bases left unmatched: 7. Germline values: CDR1 SGDLS, CDR2 YYNGEE. Here the CDR3 reads CASSAGLAGDKETQYF. DNA of the CDR3: TGTGCCAGCAGCGCCGGACTAGCGGGTGATAAAGAGACCCAGTACTTC.

The chain carries TRBV6-6 and TRBJ2-1, with 9 bases identical to TRBD1. The V gene end was trimmed by 6 bases and the J gene end by 7 bases; junction bases not matched to a gene: 1. CDR1 is MNHNY and CDR2 is SVGAGI in the germline V gene (reference sequence). This CDR3 spans 12 amino acids. The CDR3 here is CASRQGANEQFF. CDR3 bases: TGTGCCAGCAGACAGGGGGCGAATGAGCAGTTCTTC.

The chain employs TRBV23-1 and TRBJ2-6; no reliable D call. TRBV23-1 is recorded as an ORF, its role being uncertain. This CDR3 region has 17 residues. V lost 4 bases to trimming and J lost 5 bases, with 18 bases between them. The CDR3 region is CASSRQLQQSRANVLTF. The DNA of the CDR3 is TGCGCCAGCAGTCGGCAGTTGCAACAAAGTCGGGCCAACGTCCTGACTTTC.

This rearrangement joins TRBV19 to TRBJ2-5, with TRBD2 identical over 13 bases. V shed 5 bases, J shed 4 bases, and the junction held 4 bases outside the gene matches. The V gene's germline CDR1 is LNHDA and CDR2 SQIVND (reference sequence). The CDR3 runs to 15 residues. CDR3 DNA: TGTGCCAGTAGTTGGACTAGCGGGAGAGGAGAGACCCAGTACTTC. This codes for CASSWTSGRGETQYF.

The chain has TRBV7-6 and TRBJ1-1; D uncertain. V was clipped by 0 bases and J by 7 bases, with 9 bases between them. Germline-derived CDR1 and CDR2 are SGHVS and FNYEAQ. The CDR3 length is 13 residues. The CDR3 spells CASSLANQDEAFF. CDR3 coding DNA: TGTGCCAGCAGCTTAGCGAACCAGGATGAAGCTTTCTTT.

This clone was detected once. The rearrangement links TRBV5-1 to TRBJ2-4; 15 nucleotides line up with TRBD2. The CDR3 sequence is 15 residues long. The germline V gene encodes CDR1 SGHRS and CDR2 YFSETQ. V trimming: 4 bases; J trimming: 6 bases; junction bases outside the gene matches: 2. DNA of the CDR3: TGCGCCAGCAGCATGGGACTAGCGGGGGGAAACATTCAGTACTTC. Translation: CASSMGLAGGNIQYF.

The J gene is TRBJ1-1, the V gene TRBV9, with 7 bases identical to TRBD1. Germline values: CDR1 SGDLS, CDR2 YYNGEE. The length of the CDR3 is 14 residues. Trimming took 2 bases from V and 0 from J; bases not matched to a gene: 1. The CDR3, as DNA: TGTGCCAGCAGCGTGACAGGGATGAACACTGAAGCTTTCTTT. Encoded protein: CASSVTGMNTEAFF.

Concerning this clone itself: At one end the junction does not follow the germline gene, possibly because of a read error. The chain joins TRBV6-5 to TRBJ1-2; 7 bases are a match to TRBD1. The CDR3 extends over 16 amino acids. The germline V gene encodes CDR1 MNHEY and CDR2 SVGAGI. For the CDR3, the DNA is TGTGCCAGCAGTTACGATTTACAGGGGATTAACGATGGCTACACCTTC. Protein: CASSYDLQGINDGYTF.

The gene calls are TRBV4-3 and TRBJ2-1; possibly TRBD2 for D (6 bases). CDR3 length equals 16 residues. V shed 3 bases and J shed 1 base, with 13 bases lying between them. In germline, CDR1 is LGHNA, CDR2 YSLEER. The CDR3 loop is CASSQNSGSSYNEQFF. The CDR3 nucleotides are TGCGCCAGCAGCCAGAATAGCGGATCGTCCTACAATGAGCAGTTCTTC.

The rearrangement uses TRBV6-6 and TRBJ2-3, with 8 bases matching TRBD2. Germline lookup yields CDR1 MNHNY and CDR2 SVGAGI (reference sequence). The CDR3 is made up of 15 amino acids. Trimming took 5 bases from V and 2 from J; bases not matched to a gene: 6. The CDR3 DNA reads as TGTGCCAGCAGTGAGACAGCGGGAGTCACAGATACGCAGTATTTT. Protein product: CASSETAGVTDTQYF.

The chain uses TRBV9 and TRBJ2-1; D gene ambiguous. Germline V gene data show CDR1 as SGDLS and CDR2 as YYNGEE. Trimming took off 3 bases at V and 8 bases at J, with 12 bases between the two ends. The CDR3 sequence is 13 residues long. Here the CDR3 reads CASSAVGWDEQFF. CDR3 nucleotide sequence: TGTGCCAGCAGCGCCGTCGGGTGGGATGAGCAGTTCTTC.

This clone occurred once. The rearrangement uses TRBV7-2 and TRBJ2-3; TRBD2 matches at 12 bases. The CDR3 has 17 residues. Germline CDR1 SGHTA, CDR2 FQGNSA. J was trimmed by 6 bases and V by 1 base; bases with no gene match: 8. The CDR3 spells CASSLGPLAGGMDTQYF. CDR3 sequence (DNA): TGTGCCAGCAGCTTAGGACCCCTAGCGGGAGGGATGGATACGCAGTATTTT.

This sequence joins TRBV19 and TRBJ2-7, with a possible D match to TRBD1 (6 bases). V lost 4 bases to trimming and J lost 0 bases, with 16 bases between them. Germline V gene data show CDR1 as LNHDA and CDR2 as SQIVND (reference sequence). The CDR3 covers 16 residues. The CDR3 reads CASSTNPTGRSYEQYF. CDR3 bases: TGTGCCAGTAGTACCAACCCGACAGGTCGCTCCTACGAGCAGTACTTC.

The chain couples TRBV4-1 to TRBJ2-7; 11 bases are a match to TRBD1. CDR1 is MGHRA, CDR2 YSYEKL, per germline. The CDR3 runs to 16 residues. V shed 4 bases, J shed 3 bases, and the junction held 8 bases outside the gene matches. The CDR3 DNA follows: TGCGCCAGCAGCCGATTATGGGACAGGGGGGTCTACGAGCAGTACTTC. It translates to CASSRLWDRGVYEQYF.

The chain couples TRBV18 to TRBJ2-7, with 7 bases that match TRBD1. V lost 3 bases and J lost 2; bases outside the gene matches: 4. The CDR3 is made up of 14 amino acids. Per germline, CDR1 KGHSH and CDR2 LQKENI. CDR3 sequence reads: CASSPTGLAYEQYF. Written as DNA, the CDR3 is TGTGCCAGCTCACCGACAGGGTTAGCCTACGAGCAGTACTTC. Based on the CDR3 plus reference TRBV18 and TRBJ2-7, the full variable domain is NAGVMQNPRHLVRRRGQEARLRCSPMKGHSHVYWYRQLPEEGLKFMVYLQKENIIDESGMPKERFSAEFPKEGPSILRIQQVVRGDSAAYFCASSPTGLAYEQYFGPGTRLTVT.

The genes are TRBV28 and TRBJ1-1, with 10 nucleotides matching TRBD1. The CDR3 extends over 14 amino acids. The germline V gene encodes CDR1 MDHEN and CDR2 SYDVKM. The J segment lost 4 bases and the V segment lost 7 bases, leaving 6 bases of the junction unmatched. The CDR3 region has the DNA TGTGCCAGCACCATGACAGGGGGCTTCACTGAAGCTTTCTTT. This sequence encodes CASTMTGGFTEAFF. The complete variable domain, with remaining parts taken from reference TRBV28 and TRBJ1-1, reads DVKVTQSSRYLVKRTGEKVFLECVQDMDHENMFWYRQDPGLGLRLIYFSYDVKMKEKGDIPEGYSVSREKKERFSLILESASTNQTSMYLCASTMTGGFTEAFFGQGTRLTVV.

The CDR3, as DNA: TGCGCCAGCAGCCAAGATGCCGGTTATGCAACTAATGAAAAACTGTTTTTT. It translates to CASSQDAGYATNEKLFF. This chain uses TRBV4-3 with TRBJ1-4; D is undetermined. Germline V gene data show CDR1 as LGHNA and CDR2 as YSLEER. CDR3 length: 17 amino acids. V was pared by 0 bases and J by 0 bases, with 11 bases between.

The rearrangement uses TRBV25-1 and TRBJ2-7, with D possibly TRBD1 on 6 matching bases. The CDR3 consists of 13 residues. Germline CDR1 and CDR2: MGHDK and SYGVNS. Trimming took off 11 bases at V and 4 bases at J, with 18 bases between the two ends. CDR3 loop: CAVQGPSTYEQYF. Written as DNA, the CDR3 is TGTGCCGTGCAGGGGCCCAGTACTTACGAGCAGTACTTC.

The table lists this clone with a count of one. V is TRBV20-1 and J is TRBJ1-1, with D possibly TRBD1 on 5 matching bases. Germline CDR1 is DFQATT and CDR2 is SNEGSKA (reference sequence). This CDR3 region has 11 residues. The V end was cut by 5 bases, the J end by 5 bases, with 9 bases between. The CDR3 spells CSAGARTEAFF. CDR3 sequence (DNA): TGCAGTGCTGGGGCGAGGACTGAAGCTTTCTTT.